Each of the 25 T cell receptor beta chains below was sequenced from the same sample in a study of PD-1 blockade in classical Hodgkin lymphoma. There was relapse after autologous stem cell transplantation in every patient, and there was variation in brentuximab vedotin exposure. The CD4+ T cells used were purified from thawed PBMCs through magnetic negative selection. Only in-frame clones appear in the TCRdb table, and some are missing; sequencing was by immunoSEQ multiplex PCR. Of over 7,500 clones in the sample, about 70% were seen once. This specimen was CD4+ T cells from blood, taken at baseline. The receptors here all came from a human donor with classical Hodgkin lymphoma.

This chain connects TRBV19 to TRBJ1-3; 7 bases align to TRBD1. The germline V gene encodes CDR1 LNHDA and CDR2 SQIVND (reference sequence). This CDR3 region has 17 residues. V dropped 6 bases and J dropped 1; count of bases not matched to a gene: 12. CDR3 residues: CASSSAFRGQSGNTIYF. The CDR3 nucleotides are TGTGCCAGTAGCTCGGCATTCCGGGGACAGTCTGGAAACACCATATATTTT.

J is TRBJ2-1 and V is TRBV9, with 11 bases matching TRBD2. The CDR3 sequence is 15 residues long. Trimming at V came to 4 bases and at J to 9 bases, leaving 9 bases not matched to a gene. Germline V gene lookup returns CDR1 SGDLS and CDR2 YYNGEE. The CDR3 region is CASSTRPLAGGEQFF. The CDR3 nucleotides read TGTGCCAGCAGCACGCGCCCTCTAGCGGGAGGTGAGCAGTTCTTC.

The chain carries TRBV11-1 and TRBJ2-3, with a tentative D call TRBD2 (5 bases). V was trimmed by 5 bases and J by 3 bases, leaving 15 bases between them. CDR1 is SGHAT, CDR2 FQDESV, per germline (reference sequence). CDR3 length: 15 residues. CDR3 protein: CASSVGWRSTDTQYF. The CDR3 DNA follows: TGTGCCAGCAGCGTCGGATGGAGGTCTACAGATACGCAGTATTTT.

The V and J genes are TRBV18 and TRBJ2-5; TRBD1 aligns across 7 bases. The CDR3 is 15 residues long. The germline V gene has CDR1 KGHSH and CDR2 LQKENI. The V segment lost 3 bases and the J segment 4 bases; nucleotides outside the gene matches: 8. The CDR3 sequence is CASSPTGTEGETQYF. Written as DNA, the CDR3 is TGTGCCAGCTCACCTACCGGGACAGAGGGAGAGACCCAGTACTTC.

The rearrangement links TRBV5-4 to TRBJ2-1, with 10 nucleotides matching TRBD2. Trimming cost V 2 bases and J 6 bases; bases outside gene matches: 8. Per the germline V gene, CDR1 is SGHNT and CDR2 is YYREEE (reference sequence). The CDR3 runs 16 residues. CDR3 nucleotide sequence: TGTGCCAGCAGCTTACCACTAGCGGGAATTCGCAATGAGCAGTTCTTC. It encodes CASSLPLAGIRNEQFF.

The chain is built from TRBV18 and TRBJ1-1; D is possibly TRBD1 (6 bases). The V end was cut by 3 bases, the J end by 5 bases, with 16 bases between. Germline V gene sequence: CDR1 KGHSH, CDR2 LQKENI. CDR3 length equals 15 residues. CDR3 coding DNA: TGTGCCAGCTCACCTCAAGGGGGAAGTAGGACTGAAGCTTTCTTT. This translates into CASSPQGGSRTEAFF. Variable domain in full (rest from reference TRBV18 and TRBJ1-1): NAGVMQNPRHLVRRRGQEARLRCSPMKGHSHVYWYRQLPEEGLKFMVYLQKENIIDESGMPKERFSAEFPKEGPSILRIQQVVRGDSAAYFCASSPQGGSRTEAFFGQGTRLTVV.

The chain combines TRBV11-3 with TRBJ2-2, with D perhaps matching TRBD2 (5 bases). The CDR3 loop spans 13 amino acids. Trimming shortened V by 5 bases and J by 6 bases, and 10 bases separated the two germline ends. CDR1 is SGHNT and CDR2 is YENEEA in the germline V gene. Here the CDR3 DNA reads TGTGCCAGCAGCCTACGGGATCCCGGGGAGCTGTTTTTT. It codes for CASSLRDPGELFF.

The chain carries TRBV28 and TRBJ1-2, with 9 nucleotides matching TRBD1. There are 14 residues in the CDR3. With V trimmed by 3 bases and J by 7 bases, 6 bases remained unmatched. Germline V lookup: CDR1 MDHEN, CDR2 SYDVKM. The CDR3 loop is CASSFTGGAPGYTF. In DNA, the CDR3 is TGTGCCAGCAGTTTCACAGGGGGCGCCCCTGGCTACACCTTC.

The V and J genes are TRBV7-2 and TRBJ2-7; D remains ambiguous. Germline V gene sequence: CDR1 SGHTA, CDR2 FQGNSA. The V end lost 2 bases, the J end lost 2 bases, and 13 bases lay between the germline ends. The CDR3 has 15 amino acids. CDR3: CASSLQTLPAYEQYF. The CDR3 region has the DNA TGTGCCAGCAGCTTACAGACTCTACCCGCCTACGAGCAGTACTTC.

In its sample, this clone was seen once. The chain has TRBV5-4 and TRBJ1-2, with 7 nucleotides matching TRBD1. Trimming removed 4 bases from V and 6 bases from J; junction bases left unmatched: 6. CDR3 length equals 13 residues. Germline CDR1 and CDR2: SGHNT and YYREEE (reference sequence). In DNA form, the CDR3 reads TGTGCCAGCAGCCTAGAGACAGGGAATGGCTACACCTTC. Translated, it gives CASSLETGNGYTF. Together with reference TRBV5-4 and TRBJ1-2, the CDR3 gives the full variable domain: ETGVTQSPTHLIKTRGQQVTLRCSSQSGHNTVSWYQQALGQGPQFIFQYYREEENGRGNFPPRFSGLQFPNYSSELNVNALELDDSALYLCASSLETGNGYTFGSGTRLTVV.

A few counts support this clone. This rearrangement joins TRBV6-1 to TRBJ1-3, with 8 bases matching TRBD1. The germline gives CDR1 MNHNS, CDR2 SASEGT. J lost 4 bases, V lost 2 bases, and 13 bases had no gene match. The CDR3 spans 18 residues. As DNA, the CDR3 is TGTGCCAGCAGTGAATCTCGACAGGGGCTGAGAGTGGGAAACACCATATATTTT. This codes for CASSESRQGLRVGNTIYF.

V is TRBV6-6 and J is TRBJ1-1; D gene uncertain. The CDR3 is 14 residues long. V lost 3 bases, J lost 4 bases, and 12 bases lay in between. Germline V gives CDR1 MNHNY, CDR2 SVGAGI (reference sequence). The CDR3 loop reads CASSYTGGSTEAFF. The CDR3 coding sequence is TGTGCCAGCAGTTATACCGGAGGGAGCACTGAAGCTTTCTTT.

For the CDR3, the DNA is TGTGCCAGCAGTTTACACAGGGGGGGACATAATGAGCAGTTCTTC. Its protein product is CASSLHRGGHNEQFF. This sequence joins TRBV28 and TRBJ2-1; possibly TRBD1 for D (8 bases). The V and J ends lost 2 bases and 7 bases respectively, with 15 bases between them. The CDR3 loop spans 15 amino acids. Germline V lookup: CDR1 MDHEN, CDR2 SYDVKM.

The J gene is TRBJ2-7, the V gene TRBV6-1, with 9 nucleotides matching TRBD2. Losses at the gene ends were 7 bases for V and 4 bases for J; bases not matched to a gene: 8. Germline-derived CDR1 and CDR2 are MNHNS and SASEGT. CDR3 size: 14 residues. This CDR3 reads CASIMSGGSYEQYF. CDR3 DNA sequence: TGTGCCAGCATAATGAGCGGGGGGTCATACGAGCAGTACTTC.

The chain carries TRBV7-2 and TRBJ2-7; D might be TRBD2 (6 bases). The germline gives CDR1 SGHTA, CDR2 FQGNSA. The ends were cut back, 3 bases at V and 0 bases at J, with 15 bases in the middle. This CDR3 is 16 amino acids long. For the CDR3, the DNA is TGTGCCAGCAGCTTGTCCTGGGGAGGAAGCTCCTACGAGCAGTACTTC. Translating gives CASSLSWGGSSYEQYF.

V gene TRBV30 combines with J gene TRBJ2-3; TRBD2 aligns across 13 bases. After removal of 2 bases from V and 5 bases from J, the junction contained 7 bases not matched to a gene. The CDR3 runs to 16 residues. Germline loops: CDR1 GTSNPN, CDR2 SVGIG (reference sequence). The CDR3 spells CAWSRGLAGVIDTQYF. As DNA, the CDR3 is TGTGCCTGGAGTAGAGGACTAGCGGGAGTGATAGATACGCAGTATTTT. Looking up the rest from reference TRBV30 and TRBJ2-3 gives the full variable domain: SQTIHQWPATLVQPVGSPLSLECTVEGTSNPNLYWYRQAAGRGLQLLFYSVGIGQISSEVPQNLSASRPQDRQFILSSKKLLLSDSGFYLCAWSRGLAGVIDTQYFGPGTRLTVL.

The chain has TRBV29-1 and TRBJ2-3; 7 positions agree with TRBD2. Germline-derived CDR1 and CDR2 are SQVTM and ANQGSEA. J lost 2 bases, V lost 5 bases, and 4 bases had no gene match. CDR3 length equals 13 residues. CDR3 protein: CSVLRGNTDTQYF. The CDR3 DNA reads as TGCAGCGTTCTGCGGGGGAACACAGATACGCAGTATTTT.

The chain is built from TRBV4-1 and TRBJ2-3; D is unclear. CDR1 is MGHRA, CDR2 YSYEKL, per germline. CDR3 length equals 16 residues. Trimming removed 2 bases at V and 0 bases at J, with 12 bases between. Written as DNA, the CDR3 is TGCGCCAGCAGCCAATTAGACCTAATTAGCACAGATACGCAGTATTTT. It translates to CASSQLDLISTDTQYF.

The chain has TRBV5-1 and TRBJ1-1, with D unclear. V lost 4 bases, J lost 1 base, and 11 bases lay in between. The CDR3 runs to 14 residues. Germline CDR1 SGHRS, CDR2 YFSETQ. CDR3 DNA: TGCGCCAGCAGCCCCCAAGGAGCGAACACTGAAGCTTTCTTT. This sequence encodes CASSPQGANTEAFF.

The count of this clone is one. V and J are TRBV9 and TRBJ2-1, with D hard to call. The V end was cut by 4 bases, the J end by 7 bases, with 12 bases between. The CDR3 has 13 residues. In germline, CDR1 is SGDLS, CDR2 YYNGEE. The CDR3 nucleotides read TGTGCCAGCAGCAAGAACAAGGAAAATGAGCAGTTCTTC. Protein product: CASSKNKENEQFF.

This chain links TRBV6-5 with TRBJ2-3; the D is unclear. Germline CDR1 reads MNHEY; CDR2 reads SVGAGI. V lost 2 bases and J 3 bases, leaving 6 bases between the germline ends. The CDR3 covers 13 residues. The CDR3 sequence is CASSYLGTDTQYF. Written as DNA, the CDR3 is TGTGCCAGCAGTTACCTTGGGACAGATACGCAGTATTTT.

The rearrangement uses TRBV5-1 and TRBJ1-6, with D unclear. Trimming took 0 bases from V and 8 from J, leaving 9 bases between them. This CDR3 comprises 14 residues. Germline V lookup: CDR1 SGHRS, CDR2 YFSETQ. CDR3 sequence: CASSLEGVDSPLHF. The DNA of the CDR3 is TGCGCCAGCAGCTTGGAGGGTGTCGATTCACCCCTCCACTTT. Combining the CDR3 with reference TRBV5-1 and TRBJ1-6 gives the whole variable domain KAGVTQTPRYLIKTRGQQVTLSCSPISGHRSVSWYQQTPGQGLQFLFEYFSETQRNKGNFPGRFSGRQFSNSRSEMNVSTLELGDSALYLCASSLEGVDSPLHFGNGTRLTVT.

The gene calls are TRBV11-2 and TRBJ2-4; D remains unclear. The CDR3 runs 13 residues. Trimming took 1 base from V and 9 from J, leaving 10 bases between them. In germline, CDR1 is SGHAT, CDR2 FQNNGV. The chain's CDR3 is CASSLGETGIQYF. CDR3 nucleotide sequence: TGTGCCAGCAGCTTAGGGGAAACGGGCATTCAGTACTTC.

The rearrangement uses TRBV7-9 and TRBJ2-7; D might be TRBD1 (5 bases). This CDR3 is 13 amino acids long. Trimming stripped 5 bases from V and 5 bases from J, with 13 bases between. Germline V lookup: CDR1 SEHNR, CDR2 FQNEAQ (reference sequence). The CDR3 protein is CASSIGRGHEQYF. DNA of the CDR3: TGTGCCAGCAGCATCGGAAGGGGCCACGAGCAGTACTTC.

The chain uses TRBV9 and TRBJ2-3, with D perhaps TRBD2 (5 bases). V shed 0 bases and J shed 2 bases, with 10 bases lying between them. CDR1 SGDLS and CDR2 YYNGEE come from the germline V gene. The CDR3 loop spans 15 amino acids. Here the CDR3 reads CASSVGVTITDTQYF. The CDR3 DNA sequence: TGTGCCAGCAGCGTAGGGGTGACTATCACAGATACGCAGTATTTT.